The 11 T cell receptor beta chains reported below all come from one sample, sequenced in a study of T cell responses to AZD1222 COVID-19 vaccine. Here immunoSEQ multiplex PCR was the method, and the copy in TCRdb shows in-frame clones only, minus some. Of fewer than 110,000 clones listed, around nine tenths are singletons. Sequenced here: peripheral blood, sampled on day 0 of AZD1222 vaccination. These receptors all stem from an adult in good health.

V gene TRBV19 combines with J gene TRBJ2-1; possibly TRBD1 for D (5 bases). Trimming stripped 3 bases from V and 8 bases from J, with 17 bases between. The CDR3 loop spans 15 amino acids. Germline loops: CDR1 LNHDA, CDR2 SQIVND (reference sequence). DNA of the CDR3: TGTGCCAGTAGTATTTCCAGGGAAAACGACCATGAGCAGTTCTTC. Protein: CASSISRENDHEQFF.

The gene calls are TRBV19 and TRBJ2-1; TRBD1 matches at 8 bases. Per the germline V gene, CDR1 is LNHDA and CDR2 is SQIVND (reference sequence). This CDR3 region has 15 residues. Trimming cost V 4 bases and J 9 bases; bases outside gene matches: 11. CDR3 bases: TGTGCCAGTAGTACCGAGGACAGGGCTTTGAGTGAGCAGTTCTTC. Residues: CASSTEDRALSEQFF.

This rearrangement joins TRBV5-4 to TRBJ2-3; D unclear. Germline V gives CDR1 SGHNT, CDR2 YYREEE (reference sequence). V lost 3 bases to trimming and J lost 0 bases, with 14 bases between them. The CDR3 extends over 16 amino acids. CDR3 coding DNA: TGTGCCAGCAGCTCGCCCCTTGGGCGAAGCACAGATACGCAGTATTTT. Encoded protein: CASSSPLGRSTDTQYF.

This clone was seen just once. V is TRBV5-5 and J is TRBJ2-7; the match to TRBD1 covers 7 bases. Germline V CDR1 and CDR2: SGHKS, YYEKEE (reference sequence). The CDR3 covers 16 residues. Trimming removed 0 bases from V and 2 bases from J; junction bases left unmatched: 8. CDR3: CASSLVGGDSAYEQYF. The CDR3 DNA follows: TGTGCCAGCAGCTTGGTGGGTGGGGACAGTGCCTACGAGCAGTACTTC.

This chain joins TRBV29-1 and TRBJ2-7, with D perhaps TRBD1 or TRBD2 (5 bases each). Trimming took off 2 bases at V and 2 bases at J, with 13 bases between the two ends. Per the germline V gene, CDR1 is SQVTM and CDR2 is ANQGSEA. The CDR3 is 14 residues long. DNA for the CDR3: TGCAGCGTTGAATTAGGGGACGTTCCCTACGAGCAGTACTTC. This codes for CSVELGDVPYEQYF.

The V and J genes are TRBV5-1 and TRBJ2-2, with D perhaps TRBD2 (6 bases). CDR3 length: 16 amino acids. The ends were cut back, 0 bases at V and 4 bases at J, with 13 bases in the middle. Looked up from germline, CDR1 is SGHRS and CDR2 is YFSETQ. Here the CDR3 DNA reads TGCGCCAGCAGCTTGGCCCCTAGCGACGGCACCGGGGAGCTGTTTTTT. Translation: CASSLAPSDGTGELFF.

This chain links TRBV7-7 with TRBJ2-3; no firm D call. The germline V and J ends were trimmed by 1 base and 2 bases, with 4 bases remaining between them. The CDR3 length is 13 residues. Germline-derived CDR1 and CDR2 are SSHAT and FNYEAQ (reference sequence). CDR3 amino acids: CASSLESTDTQYF. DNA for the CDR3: TGTGCCAGCAGCTTAGAGTCCACAGATACGCAGTATTTT.

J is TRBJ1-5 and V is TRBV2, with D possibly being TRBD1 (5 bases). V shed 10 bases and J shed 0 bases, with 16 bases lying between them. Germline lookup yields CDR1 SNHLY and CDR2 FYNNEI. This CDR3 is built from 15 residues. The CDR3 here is CATGEQANSNQPQHF. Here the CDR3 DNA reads TGTGCCACCGGGGAACAGGCCAATAGCAATCAGCCCCAGCATTTT.

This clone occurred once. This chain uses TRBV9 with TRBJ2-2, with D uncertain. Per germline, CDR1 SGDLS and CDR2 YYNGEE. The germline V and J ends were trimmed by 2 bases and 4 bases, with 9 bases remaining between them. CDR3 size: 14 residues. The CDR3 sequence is CASSVSYGTGELFF. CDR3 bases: TGTGCCAGCAGCGTCTCATATGGCACCGGGGAGCTGTTTTTT.

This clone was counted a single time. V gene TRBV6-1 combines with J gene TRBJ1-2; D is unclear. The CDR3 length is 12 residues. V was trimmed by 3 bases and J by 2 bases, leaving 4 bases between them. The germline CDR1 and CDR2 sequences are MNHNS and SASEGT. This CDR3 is CASSDRNYGYTF. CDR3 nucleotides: TGTGCCAGCAGTGACAGAAACTATGGCTACACCTTC.

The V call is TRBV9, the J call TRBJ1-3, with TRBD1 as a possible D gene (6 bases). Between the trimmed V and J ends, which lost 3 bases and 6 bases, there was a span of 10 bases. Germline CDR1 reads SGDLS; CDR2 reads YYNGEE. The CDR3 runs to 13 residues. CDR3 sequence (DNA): TGTGCCAGCAGCGCGACAGGATCAAACACCATATATTTT. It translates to CASSATGSNTIYF.